The clone carrying this T cell receptor (beta chain) is large in the sample. What it recognizes is unknown. Sequencing was performed with immunoSEQ multiplex PCR; in TCRdb, only in-frame clones are kept and a portion is missing. The top ten hold approximately 16% of the sample, which has 1,500 to 2,000 clones, 19% seen once. This sample stems from a study of T cells in localized non-small cell lung cancer. Per germline, CDR1 SGDLS and CDR2 YYNGEE. The V end lost 4 bases, the J end lost 1 base, and 11 bases lay between the germline ends. The CDR3 has 14 amino acids. Notes on the study in general: The study linked higher blood T cell density to longer overall survival.

Sequenced here: normal lung tissue next to the tumor, sampled before any cancer treatment. The chain combines TRBV9 with TRBJ2-5, with no clear D. The TCR was taken from a female donor at least 60 years old with stage I lung adenocarcinoma. The CDR3, as DNA: TGTGCCAGCAGCTCCTTGGGCGCCCAAGAGACCCAGTACTTC. Its protein product is CASSSLGAQETQYF.